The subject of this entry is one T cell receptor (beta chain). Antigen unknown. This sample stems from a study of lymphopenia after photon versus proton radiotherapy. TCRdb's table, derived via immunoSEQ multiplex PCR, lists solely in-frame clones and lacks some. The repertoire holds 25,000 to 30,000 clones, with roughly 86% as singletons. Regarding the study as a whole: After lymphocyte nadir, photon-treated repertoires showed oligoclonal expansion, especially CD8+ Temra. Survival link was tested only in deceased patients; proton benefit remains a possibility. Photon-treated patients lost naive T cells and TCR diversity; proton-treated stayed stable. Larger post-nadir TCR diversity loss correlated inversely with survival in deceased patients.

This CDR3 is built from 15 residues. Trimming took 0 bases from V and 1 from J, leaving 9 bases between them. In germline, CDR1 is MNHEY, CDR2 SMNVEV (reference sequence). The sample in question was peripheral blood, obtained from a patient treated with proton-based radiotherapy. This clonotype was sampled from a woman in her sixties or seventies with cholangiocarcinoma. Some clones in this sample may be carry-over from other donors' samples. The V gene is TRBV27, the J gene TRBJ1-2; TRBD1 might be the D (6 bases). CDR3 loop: CASSLSSRGNYGYTF. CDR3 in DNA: TGTGCCAGCAGTTTATCCAGCAGGGGTAACTATGGCTACACCTTC.